Listed here are 4 T cell receptor beta chains from one sample, sequenced in a study of shared clonotypes between healthy human individuals. Method: immunoSEQ multiplex PCR; TCRdb's copy keeps in-frame clones and lacks some. The sample carries 640,000 or so clones, about two thirds recorded once. Sequenced input: memory CD4+ T cells sorted from blood. The subset: CD45RA-negative fraction. The receptors stem from a young woman in good health.

This clone was seen at least ten times. The chain is built from TRBV7-9 and TRBJ1-4; D unresolved. Germline CDR1 and CDR2: SEHNR and FQNEAQ (reference sequence). The V end was cut by 4 bases, the J end by 0 bases, with 15 bases between. This CDR3 is built from 17 residues. The CDR3 is CASSSILTLATNEKLFF. The CDR3 DNA is TGTGCCAGCAGCTCAATCCTAACCCTAGCAACTAATGAAAAACTGTTTTTT. Supplemented by reference TRBV7-9 and TRBJ1-4, the full variable domain reads DTGVSQNPRHKITKRGQNVTFRCDPISEHNRLYWYRQTLGQGPEFLTYFQNEAQLEKSRLLSDRFSAERPKGSFSTLEIQRTEQGDSAMYLCASSSILTLATNEKLFFGSGTQLSVL.

In DNA form, the CDR3 reads TGTGCCAGCAGCCCACATCCCTCCGGTACCAACGTCCTGACTTTC. Translating gives CASSPHPSGTNVLTF. The rearrangement joins TRBV7-3 to TRBJ2-6; D gene unclear. V lost 5 bases and J 8 bases, leaving 16 bases between the germline ends. The CDR3 is 15 amino acids. CDR1 and CDR2 from the germline V gene are SGHTA and FQGTGA.

The chain recombines TRBV25-1 with TRBJ2-3, with 8 bases that match TRBD2. The CDR3 totals 14 residues. Germline loops: CDR1 MGHDK, CDR2 SYGVNS. V dropped 6 bases and J dropped 1; count of bases not matched to a gene: 3. CDR3 protein: CASSGLAGTDTQYF. Written as DNA, the CDR3 is TGTGCCAGCAGCGGACTAGCCGGCACAGATACGCAGTATTTT.

This chain joins TRBV19 and TRBJ1-5; D ambiguous. Trimming shortened V by 9 bases and J by 2 bases, and 23 bases separated the two germline ends. Germline V gene lookup returns CDR1 LNHDA and CDR2 SQIVND (reference sequence). The CDR3 consists of 17 residues. In DNA, the CDR3 is TGTGCCAGCACAGAGTCGTTGGTGAGGTTTGGCAATCAGCCCCAGCATTTT. Protein product: CASTESLVRFGNQPQHF.